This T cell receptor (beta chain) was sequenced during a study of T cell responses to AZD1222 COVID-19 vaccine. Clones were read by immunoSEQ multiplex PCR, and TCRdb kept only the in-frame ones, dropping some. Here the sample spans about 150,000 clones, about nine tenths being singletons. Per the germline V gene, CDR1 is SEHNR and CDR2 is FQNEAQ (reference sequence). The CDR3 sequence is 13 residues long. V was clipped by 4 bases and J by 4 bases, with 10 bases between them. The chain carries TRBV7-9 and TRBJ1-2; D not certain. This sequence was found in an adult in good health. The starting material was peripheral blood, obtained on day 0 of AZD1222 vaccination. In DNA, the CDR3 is TGTGCCAGCAGCTCGGATTTGTCCTATGGCTACACCTTC. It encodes CASSSDLSYGYTF.